This T cell receptor beta chain was sequenced in a study of cytomegalovirus exposure and HLA in healthy donors. General study points: Presence/absence analyses supposed approximately even sequencing depth among donors.

The V and J ends lost 8 bases and 6 bases, in that order; junction bases with no gene match: 9. The CDR3 extends over 14 amino acids. Germline CDR1 and CDR2: MNHEY and SVGAGI. Amplification used 60 Vbeta primers and 13 Jbeta primers. Produced via immunoSEQ multiplex PCR; TCRdb's table is partial and in-frame only. The table has 150,000 to 200,000 clones, around 83% seen once. Regarding this clone: Its specificity is not known.

The sequencing sample was made of PBMCs. This chain uses TRBV6-5 with TRBJ2-1; TRBD2 matches 8 bases. This TCR came from a woman in her thirties or forties in good health and CMV-seronegative. The CDR3 region is CASSPGLVGNEQFF. DNA for the CDR3: TGTGCCAGCTCCCCGGGACTAGTTGGCAATGAGCAGTTCTTC.